The clone carrying this T cell receptor (beta chain) was seen repeatedly, ten times or more. The sample comes from a study of T-cell reconstitution after alpha-beta-depleted transplantation in children. The authors prepared the TCRbeta library with unique molecular identifiers. TCRdb re-called the PCR reads through MiXCR, storing one row per CDR3 protein. This sample has 500,000 to 600,000 distinct CDR3 sequences, with about 18% found just once. The CDR3 length is 14 residues. Deletions cut 7 bases from V and 10 bases from J, with 20 bases between. Germline CDR1 SGHVS, CDR2 FQNEAQ. The rearrangement joins TRBV7-8 to TRBJ2-1; D is perhaps TRBD2 (6 bases). This receptor was identified in a human donor who donated a stem cell graft to a child with acute lymphoblastic leukemia. Sequenced here: PBMCs from the stem cell graft donor, sampled from the stem cell graft. CDR3 sequence (DNA): TGTGCCAGCACTGTGGGGGGATCCGTCCAGGAGCAGTTCTTC. Protein: CASTVGGSVQEQFF.